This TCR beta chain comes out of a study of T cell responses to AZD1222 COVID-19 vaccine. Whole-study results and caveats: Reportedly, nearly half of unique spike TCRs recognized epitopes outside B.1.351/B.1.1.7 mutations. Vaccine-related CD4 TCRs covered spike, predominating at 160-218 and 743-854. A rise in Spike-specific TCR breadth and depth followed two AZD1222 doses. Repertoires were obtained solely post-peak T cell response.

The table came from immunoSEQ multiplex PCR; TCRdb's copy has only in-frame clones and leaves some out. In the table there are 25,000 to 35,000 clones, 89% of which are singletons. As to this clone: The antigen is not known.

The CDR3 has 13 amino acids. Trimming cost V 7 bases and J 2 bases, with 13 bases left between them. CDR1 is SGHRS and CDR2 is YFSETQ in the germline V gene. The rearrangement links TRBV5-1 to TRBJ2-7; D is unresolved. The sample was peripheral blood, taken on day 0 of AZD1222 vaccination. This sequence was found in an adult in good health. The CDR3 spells CASGRTETYEQYF. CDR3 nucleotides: TGCGCCAGCGGACGAACGGAAACCTACGAGCAGTACTTC.